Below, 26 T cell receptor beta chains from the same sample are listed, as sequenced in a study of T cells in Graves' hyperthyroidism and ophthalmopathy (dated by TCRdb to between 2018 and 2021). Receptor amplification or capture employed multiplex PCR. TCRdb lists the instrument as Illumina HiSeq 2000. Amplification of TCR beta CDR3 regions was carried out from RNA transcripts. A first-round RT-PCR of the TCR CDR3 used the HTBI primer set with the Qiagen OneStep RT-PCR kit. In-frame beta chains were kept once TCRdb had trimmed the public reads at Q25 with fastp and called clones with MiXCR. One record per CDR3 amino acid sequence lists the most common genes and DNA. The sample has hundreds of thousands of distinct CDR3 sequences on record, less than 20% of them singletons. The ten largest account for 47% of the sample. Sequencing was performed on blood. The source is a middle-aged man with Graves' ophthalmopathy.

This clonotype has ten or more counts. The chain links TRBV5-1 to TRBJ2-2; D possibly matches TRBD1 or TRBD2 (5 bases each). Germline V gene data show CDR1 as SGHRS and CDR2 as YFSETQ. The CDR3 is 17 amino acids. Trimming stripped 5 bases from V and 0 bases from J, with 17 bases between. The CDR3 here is CASRKGPDGSNTGELFF. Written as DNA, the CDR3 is TGCGCCAGCAGGAAGGGACCGGACGGATCGAACACCGGGGAGCTGTTTTTT.

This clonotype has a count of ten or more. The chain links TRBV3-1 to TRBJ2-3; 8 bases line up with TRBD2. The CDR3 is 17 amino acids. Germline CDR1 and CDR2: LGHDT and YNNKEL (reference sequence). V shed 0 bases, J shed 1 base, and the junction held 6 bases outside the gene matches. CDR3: CASSQDMRRGGTDTQYF. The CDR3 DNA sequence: TGTGCCAGCAGCCAAGATATGAGGCGGGGGGGCACAGATACGCAGTATTTT.

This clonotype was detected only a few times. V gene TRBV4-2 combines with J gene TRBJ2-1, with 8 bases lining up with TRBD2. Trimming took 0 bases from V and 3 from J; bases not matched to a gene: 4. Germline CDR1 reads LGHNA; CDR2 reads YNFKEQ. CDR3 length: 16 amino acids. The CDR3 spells CASSQDRTSLYNEQFF. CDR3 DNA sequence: TGTGCCAGCAGCCAAGATAGGACTAGCCTCTACAATGAGCAGTTCTTC.

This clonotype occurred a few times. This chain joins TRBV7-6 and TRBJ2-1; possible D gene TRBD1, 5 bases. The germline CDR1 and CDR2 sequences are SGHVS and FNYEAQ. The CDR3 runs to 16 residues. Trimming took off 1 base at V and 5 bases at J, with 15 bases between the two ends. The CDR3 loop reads CASSLEGQGLNNEQFF. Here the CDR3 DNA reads TGTGCCAGCAGCTTAGAAGGACAAGGGTTGAACAATGAGCAGTTCTTC.

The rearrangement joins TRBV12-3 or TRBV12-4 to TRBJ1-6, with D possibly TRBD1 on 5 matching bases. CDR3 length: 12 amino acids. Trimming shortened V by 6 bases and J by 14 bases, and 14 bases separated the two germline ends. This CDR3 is CASSLSGRALHF. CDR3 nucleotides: TGTGCCAGCAGCCTCTCAGGGAGAGCCCTCCACTTT.

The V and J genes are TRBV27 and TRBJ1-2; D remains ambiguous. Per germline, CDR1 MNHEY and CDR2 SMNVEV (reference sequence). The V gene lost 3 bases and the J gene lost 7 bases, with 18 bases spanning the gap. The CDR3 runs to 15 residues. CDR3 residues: CASSFGREGSLGYTF. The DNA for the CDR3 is TGTGCCAGCAGTTTCGGAAGGGAGGGTAGTCTTGGCTACACCTTC.

CDR3 nucleotide sequence: TGTGCCAGCAGCCAAGTTGCCTCCCCGATTTCACCCCTCCACTTT. Translation: CASSQVASPISPLHF. The chain couples TRBV4-2 to TRBJ1-6; D is ambiguous. V lost 1 base and J 9 bases, leaving 13 bases between the germline ends. Looked up from germline, CDR1 is LGHNA and CDR2 is YNFKEQ. The CDR3 contains 15 residues.

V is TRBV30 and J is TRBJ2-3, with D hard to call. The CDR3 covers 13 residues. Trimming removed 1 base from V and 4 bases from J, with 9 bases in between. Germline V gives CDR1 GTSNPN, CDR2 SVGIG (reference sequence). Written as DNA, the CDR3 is TGTGCCTGGAGTGGTGATCGCGCAGATACGCAGTATTTT. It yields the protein CAWSGDRADTQYF.

The CDR3 sequence: CASSLKGGSGNTIYF. CDR3 DNA: TGTGCCAGCAGCTTGAAAGGAGGATCTGGAAACACCATATATTTT. The chain links TRBV5-4 to TRBJ1-3, with unresolved D. The V end lost 1 base, the J end lost 1 base, and 9 bases lay between the germline ends. The CDR3 loop spans 15 amino acids. CDR1 and CDR2 (germline): SGHNT, YYREEE (reference sequence).

The CDR3, as DNA: TGTGCCAGCAGTTTCCCGGGACGGGCTAATGAAAAACTGTTTTTT. This translates into CASSFPGRANEKLFF. The genes are TRBV28 and TRBJ1-4; possible D gene TRBD1, 5 bases. The CDR3 totals 15 residues. Trimming shortened V by 3 bases and J by 3 bases, and 11 bases separated the two germline ends. The germline V gene has CDR1 MDHEN and CDR2 SYDVKM.

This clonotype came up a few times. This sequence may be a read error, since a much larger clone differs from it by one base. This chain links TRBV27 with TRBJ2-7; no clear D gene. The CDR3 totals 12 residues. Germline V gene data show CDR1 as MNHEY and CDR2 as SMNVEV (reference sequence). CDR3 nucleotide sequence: TGTGCCAGCGGGAAGGTGTCCTGCGAGCAGTACTTC. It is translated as CASGKVSCEQYF.

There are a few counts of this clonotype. Here the CDR3 reads CASSFPGLAGGGVYNEQFF. DNA of the CDR3: TGTGCCAGCAGTTTTCCGGGACTAGCGGGAGGGGGAGTGTACAATGAGCAGTTCTTC. This chain connects TRBV28 to TRBJ2-1; 16 positions match TRBD2. J was trimmed by 4 bases and V by 3 bases; bases with no gene match: 9. CDR1 MDHEN and CDR2 SYDVKM come from the germline V gene. This CDR3 comprises 19 residues.

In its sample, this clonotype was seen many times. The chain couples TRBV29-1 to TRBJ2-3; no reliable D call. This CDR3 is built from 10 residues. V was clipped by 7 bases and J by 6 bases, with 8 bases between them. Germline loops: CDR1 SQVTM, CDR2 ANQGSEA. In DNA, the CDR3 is TGCAGCGCAGAGAGGGATACGCAGTATTTT. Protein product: CSAERDTQYF.

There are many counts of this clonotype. The chain's CDR3 is CASSPRDLFNAEQFF. CDR3 sequence (DNA): TGTGCCAGCAGCCCTAGGGACTTATTTAATGCTGAGCAGTTCTTC. The chain uses TRBV11-1 and TRBJ2-1, with D possibly matching TRBD2 (6 bases). The ends were cut back, 5 bases at V and 9 bases at J, with 20 bases in the middle. Looked up from germline, CDR1 is SGHAT and CDR2 is FQDESV (reference sequence). The CDR3 is 15 residues long.

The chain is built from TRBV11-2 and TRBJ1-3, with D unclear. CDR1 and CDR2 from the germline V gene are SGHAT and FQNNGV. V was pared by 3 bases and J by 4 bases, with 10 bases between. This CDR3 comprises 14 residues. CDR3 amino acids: CASSLGIDGNTIYF. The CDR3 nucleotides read TGTGCCAGCAGCTTGGGAATAGACGGAAACACCATATATTTT.

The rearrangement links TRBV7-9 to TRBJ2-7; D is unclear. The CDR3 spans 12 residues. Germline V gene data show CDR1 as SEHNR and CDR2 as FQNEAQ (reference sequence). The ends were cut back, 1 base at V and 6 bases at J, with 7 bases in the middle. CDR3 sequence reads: CASSLDDREQYF. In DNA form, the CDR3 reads TGTGCCAGCAGCTTAGATGACCGCGAGCAGTACTTC.

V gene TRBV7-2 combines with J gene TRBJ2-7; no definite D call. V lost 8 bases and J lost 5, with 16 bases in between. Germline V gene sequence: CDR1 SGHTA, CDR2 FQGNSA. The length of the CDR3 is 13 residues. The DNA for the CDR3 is TGTGCCAGCGGTGAGGCTAGTTTTCACGAGCAGTACTTC. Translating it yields CASGEASFHEQYF.

The chain's CDR3 is CAWGKGSTDTQYF. CDR3 in DNA: TGTGCCTGGGGAAAGGGTAGCACAGATACGCAGTATTTT. V gene TRBV30 combines with J gene TRBJ2-3, with no clear D. The CDR3 covers 13 residues. V gave up 5 bases and J gave up 0 bases, with 9 bases separating them. Looked up from germline, CDR1 is GTSNPN and CDR2 is SVGIG (reference sequence).

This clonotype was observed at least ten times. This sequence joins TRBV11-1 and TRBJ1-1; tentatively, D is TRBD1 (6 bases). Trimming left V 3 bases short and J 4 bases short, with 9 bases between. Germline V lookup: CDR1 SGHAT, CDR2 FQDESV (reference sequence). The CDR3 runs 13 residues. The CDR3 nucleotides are TGTGCCAGCAGCTTTCAGGGGCCCACTGAAGCTTTCTTT. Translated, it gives CASSFQGPTEAFF.

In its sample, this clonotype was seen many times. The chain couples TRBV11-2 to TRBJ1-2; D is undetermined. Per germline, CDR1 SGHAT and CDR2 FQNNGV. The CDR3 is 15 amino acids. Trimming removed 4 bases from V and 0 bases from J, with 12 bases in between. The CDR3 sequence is CASSSRLITNYGYTF. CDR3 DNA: TGTGCCAGCAGCTCTCGACTGATCACTAACTATGGCTACACCTTC.

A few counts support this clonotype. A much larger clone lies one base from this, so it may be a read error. CDR3 nucleotides: TGCGCCAGCAGCGGGCGAGGGGCTGGTAAAAAACTGTTTTTT. Translating it yields CASSGRGAGKKLFF. This chain joins TRBV5-1 and TRBJ1-4; D possibly corresponds to TRBD1 (5 bases). With 4 bases removed from V and 9 bases from J, the gap between germline ends came to 16 bases. The CDR3 runs 14 residues. CDR1 is SGHRS and CDR2 is YFSETQ in the germline V gene. Looking up the rest from reference TRBV5-1 and TRBJ1-4 gives the full variable domain: KAGVTQTPRYLIKTRGQQVTLSCSPISGHRSVSWYQQTPGQGLQFLFEYFSETQRNKGNFPGRFSGRQFSNSRSEMNVSTLELGDSALYLCASSGRGAGKKLFFGSGTQLSVL.

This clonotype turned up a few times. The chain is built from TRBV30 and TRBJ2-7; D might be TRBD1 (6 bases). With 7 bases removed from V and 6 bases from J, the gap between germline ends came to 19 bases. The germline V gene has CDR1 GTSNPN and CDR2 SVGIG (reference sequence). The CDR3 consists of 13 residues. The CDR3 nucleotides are TGTGCCTTTTCCCTCGGGGCAGGGGTCGAGCAGTACTTC. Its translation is CAFSLGAGVEQYF. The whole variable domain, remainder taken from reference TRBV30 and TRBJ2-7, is SQTIHQWPATLVQPVGSPLSLECTVEGTSNPNLYWYRQAAGRGLQLLFYSVGIGQISSEVPQNLSASRPQDRQFILSSKKLLLSDSGFYLCAFSLGAGVEQYFGPGTRLTVT.

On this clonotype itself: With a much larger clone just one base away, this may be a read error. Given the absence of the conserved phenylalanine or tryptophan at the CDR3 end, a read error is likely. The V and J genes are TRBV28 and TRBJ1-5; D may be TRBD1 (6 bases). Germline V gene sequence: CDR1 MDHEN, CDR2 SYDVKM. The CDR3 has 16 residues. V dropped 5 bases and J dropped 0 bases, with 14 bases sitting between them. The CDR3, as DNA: TGTGCCAGCAGTCGATCAACAGGGCTTAGCAATCAGCCCCAGCATCTT. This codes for CASSRSTGLSNQPQHL.

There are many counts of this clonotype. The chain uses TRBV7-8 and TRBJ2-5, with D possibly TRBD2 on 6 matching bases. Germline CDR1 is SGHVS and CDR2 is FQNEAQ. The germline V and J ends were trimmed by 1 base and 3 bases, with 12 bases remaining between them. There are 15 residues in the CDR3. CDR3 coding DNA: TGTGCCAGCAGCTTAGACGGGGGACCAGAAGAGACCCAGTACTTC. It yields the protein CASSLDGGPEETQYF.

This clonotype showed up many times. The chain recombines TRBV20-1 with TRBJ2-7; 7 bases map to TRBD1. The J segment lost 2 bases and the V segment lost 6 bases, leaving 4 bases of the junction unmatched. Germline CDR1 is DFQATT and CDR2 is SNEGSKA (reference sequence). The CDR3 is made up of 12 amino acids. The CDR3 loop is CSAVTGPYEQYF. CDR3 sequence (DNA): TGCAGTGCAGTGACAGGGCCCTACGAGCAGTACTTC.

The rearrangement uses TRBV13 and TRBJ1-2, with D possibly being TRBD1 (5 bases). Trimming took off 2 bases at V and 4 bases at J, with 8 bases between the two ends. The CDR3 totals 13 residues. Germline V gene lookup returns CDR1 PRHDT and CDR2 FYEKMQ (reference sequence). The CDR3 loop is CASSLRQFYGYTF. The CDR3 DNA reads TGTGCCAGCAGCTTAAGACAGTTCTATGGCTACACCTTC. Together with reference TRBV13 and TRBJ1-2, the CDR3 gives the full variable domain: AAGVIQSPRHLIKEKRETATLKCYPIPRHDTVYWYQQGPGQDPQFLISFYEKMQSDKGSIPDRFSAQQFSDYHSELNMSSLELGDSALYFCASSLRQFYGYTFGSGTRLTVV.